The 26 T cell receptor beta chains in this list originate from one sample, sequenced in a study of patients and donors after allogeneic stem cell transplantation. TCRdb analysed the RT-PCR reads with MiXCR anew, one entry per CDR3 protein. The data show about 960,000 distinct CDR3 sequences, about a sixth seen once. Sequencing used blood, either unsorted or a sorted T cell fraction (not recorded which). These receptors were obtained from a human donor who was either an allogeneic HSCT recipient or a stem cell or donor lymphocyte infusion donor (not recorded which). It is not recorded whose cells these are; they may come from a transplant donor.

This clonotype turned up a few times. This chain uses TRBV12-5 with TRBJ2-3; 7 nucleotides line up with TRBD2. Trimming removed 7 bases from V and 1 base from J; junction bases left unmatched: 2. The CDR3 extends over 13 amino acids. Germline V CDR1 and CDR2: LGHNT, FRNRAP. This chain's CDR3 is CASDSGGTDTQYF. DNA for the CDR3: TGTGCTAGTGACAGCGGGGGCACAGATACGCAGTATTTT.

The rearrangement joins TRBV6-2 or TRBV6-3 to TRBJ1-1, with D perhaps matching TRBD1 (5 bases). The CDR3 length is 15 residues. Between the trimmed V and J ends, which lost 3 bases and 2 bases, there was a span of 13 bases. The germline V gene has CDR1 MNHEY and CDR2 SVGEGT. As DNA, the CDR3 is TGTGCCAGCAGTTATCCCAACTGGGGCAACACTGAAGCTTTCTTT. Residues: CASSYPNWGNTEAFF.

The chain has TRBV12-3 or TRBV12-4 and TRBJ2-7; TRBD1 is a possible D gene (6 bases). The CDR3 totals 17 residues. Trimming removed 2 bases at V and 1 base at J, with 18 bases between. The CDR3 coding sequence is TGTGCCAGCAGTTTAATCCTGCAGGGGATCGGGTCCTACGAGCAGTACTTC. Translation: CASSLILQGIGSYEQYF.

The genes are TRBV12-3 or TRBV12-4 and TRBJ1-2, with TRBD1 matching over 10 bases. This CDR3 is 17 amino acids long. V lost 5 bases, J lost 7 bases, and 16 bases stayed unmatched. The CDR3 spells CASSATGTGAQLGGYTF. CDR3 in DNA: TGTGCCAGCAGTGCTACCGGGACAGGGGCGCAGTTAGGTGGCTACACCTTC.

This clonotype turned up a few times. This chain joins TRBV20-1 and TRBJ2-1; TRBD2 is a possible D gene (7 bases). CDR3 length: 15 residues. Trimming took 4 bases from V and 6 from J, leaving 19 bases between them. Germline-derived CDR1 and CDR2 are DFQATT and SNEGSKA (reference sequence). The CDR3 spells CSAKGSGRGANEQFF. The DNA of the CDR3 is TGCAGTGCTAAGGGTTCCGGCCGGGGGGCCAATGAGCAGTTCTTC.

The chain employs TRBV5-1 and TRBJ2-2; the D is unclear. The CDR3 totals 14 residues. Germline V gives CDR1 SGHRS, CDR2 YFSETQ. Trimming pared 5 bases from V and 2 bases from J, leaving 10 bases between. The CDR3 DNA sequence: TGCGCCAGCAGTTCCGCCCAAAACACCGGGGAGCTGTTTTTT. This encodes CASSSAQNTGELFF.

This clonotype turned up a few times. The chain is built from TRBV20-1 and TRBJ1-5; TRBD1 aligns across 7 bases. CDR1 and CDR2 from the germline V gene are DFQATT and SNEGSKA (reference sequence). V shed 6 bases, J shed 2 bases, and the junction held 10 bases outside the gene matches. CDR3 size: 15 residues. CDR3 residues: CSAYSGGSGNQPQHF. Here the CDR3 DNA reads TGCAGTGCGTATTCAGGGGGTTCCGGCAATCAGCCCCAGCATTTT.

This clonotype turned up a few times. In DNA form, the CDR3 reads TGCAGTGCTACGCGACCGGGACTTCCCGACGGCTACACCTTC. Protein sequence: CSATRPGLPDGYTF. The genes are TRBV20-1 and TRBJ1-2; perhaps TRBD1 as D (5 bases). Germline V gives CDR1 DFQATT, CDR2 SNEGSKA (reference sequence). The CDR3 consists of 14 residues. Trimming removed 4 bases at V and 8 bases at J, with 20 bases between.

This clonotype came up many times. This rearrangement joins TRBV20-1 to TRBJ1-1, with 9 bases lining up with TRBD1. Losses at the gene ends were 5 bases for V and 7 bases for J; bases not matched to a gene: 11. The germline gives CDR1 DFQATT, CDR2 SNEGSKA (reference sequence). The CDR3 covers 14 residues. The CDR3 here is CSALTGQGRREAFF. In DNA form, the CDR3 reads TGCAGTGCTCTAACGGGACAGGGAAGACGTGAAGCTTTCTTT.

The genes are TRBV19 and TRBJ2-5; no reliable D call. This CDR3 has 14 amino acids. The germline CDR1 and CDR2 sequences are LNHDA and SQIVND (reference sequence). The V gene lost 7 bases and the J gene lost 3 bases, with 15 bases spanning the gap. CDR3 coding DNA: TGTGCCAGTAAGTTCGGCGGAGAAAAAGAGACCCAGTACTTC. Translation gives CASKFGGEKETQYF.

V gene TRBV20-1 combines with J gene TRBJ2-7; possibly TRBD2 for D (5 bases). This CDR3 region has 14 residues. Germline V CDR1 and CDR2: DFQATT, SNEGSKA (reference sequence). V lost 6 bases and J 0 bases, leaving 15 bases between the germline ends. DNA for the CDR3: TGCAGTGCACCTAGACTCGGGAACTCCTACGAGCAGTACTTC. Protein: CSAPRLGNSYEQYF.

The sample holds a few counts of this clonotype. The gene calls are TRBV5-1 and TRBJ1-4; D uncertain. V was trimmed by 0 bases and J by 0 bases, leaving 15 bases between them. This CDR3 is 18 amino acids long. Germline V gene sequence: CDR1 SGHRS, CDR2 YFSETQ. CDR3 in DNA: TGCGCCAGCAGCTTGGGAGCCCAAGCGAAGCCAACTAATGAAAAACTGTTTTTT. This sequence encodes CASSLGAQAKPTNEKLFF.

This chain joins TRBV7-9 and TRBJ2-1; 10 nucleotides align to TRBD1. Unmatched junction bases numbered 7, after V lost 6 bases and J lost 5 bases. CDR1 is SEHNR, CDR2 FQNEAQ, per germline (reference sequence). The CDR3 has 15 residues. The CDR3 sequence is CASRAAGQGNNEQFF. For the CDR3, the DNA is TGTGCCAGCAGGGCTGCGGGACAGGGGAACAATGAGCAGTTCTTC. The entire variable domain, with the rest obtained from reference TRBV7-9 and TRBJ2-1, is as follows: DTGVSQNPRHKITKRGQNVTFRCDPISEHNRLYWYRQTLGQGPEFLTYFQNEAQLEKSRLLSDRFSAERPKGSFSTLEIQRTEQGDSAMYLCASRAAGQGNNEQFFGPGTRLTVL.

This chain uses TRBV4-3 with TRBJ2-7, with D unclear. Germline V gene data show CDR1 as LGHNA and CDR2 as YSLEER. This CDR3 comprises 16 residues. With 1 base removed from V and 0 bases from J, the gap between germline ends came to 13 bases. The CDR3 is CASSQGAVGSSYEQYF. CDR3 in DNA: TGCGCCAGCAGCCAAGGGGCGGTCGGAAGCTCCTACGAGCAGTACTTC.

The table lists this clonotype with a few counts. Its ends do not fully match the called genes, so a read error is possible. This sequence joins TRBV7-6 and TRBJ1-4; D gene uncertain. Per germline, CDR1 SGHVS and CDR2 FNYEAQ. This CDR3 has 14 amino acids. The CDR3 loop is CPSSLEGWDEKLFF. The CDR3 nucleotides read TGTCCCAGCAGCTTAGAGGGCTGGGATGAAAAACTGTTTTTT.

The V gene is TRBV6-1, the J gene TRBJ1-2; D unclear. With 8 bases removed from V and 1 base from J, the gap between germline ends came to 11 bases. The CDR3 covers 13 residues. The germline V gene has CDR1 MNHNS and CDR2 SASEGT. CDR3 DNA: TGTGCCAGCCGCCAATTAGTTAACTATGGCTACACCTTC. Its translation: CASRQLVNYGYTF.

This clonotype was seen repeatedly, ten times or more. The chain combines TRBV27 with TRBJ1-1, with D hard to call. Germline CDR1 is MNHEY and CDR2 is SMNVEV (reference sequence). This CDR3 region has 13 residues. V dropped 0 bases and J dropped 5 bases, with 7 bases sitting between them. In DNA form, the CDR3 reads TGTGCCAGCAGTTTATCGCGGGATACTGAAGCTTTCTTT. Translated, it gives CASSLSRDTEAFF.

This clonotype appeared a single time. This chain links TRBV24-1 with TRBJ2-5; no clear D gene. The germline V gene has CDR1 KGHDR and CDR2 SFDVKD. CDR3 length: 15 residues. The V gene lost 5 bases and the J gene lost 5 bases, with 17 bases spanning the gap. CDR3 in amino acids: CATSGTDGRLETQYF. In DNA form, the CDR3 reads TGTGCCACCAGTGGGACGGACGGCCGCCTGGAGACCCAGTACTTC.

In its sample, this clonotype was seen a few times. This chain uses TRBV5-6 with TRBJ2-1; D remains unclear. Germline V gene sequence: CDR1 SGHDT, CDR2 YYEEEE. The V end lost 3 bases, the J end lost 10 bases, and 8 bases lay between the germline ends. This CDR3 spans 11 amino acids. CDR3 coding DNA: TGTGCCAGCAGCTCCCTCGTGGAGCAGTTCTTC. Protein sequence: CASSSLVEQFF.

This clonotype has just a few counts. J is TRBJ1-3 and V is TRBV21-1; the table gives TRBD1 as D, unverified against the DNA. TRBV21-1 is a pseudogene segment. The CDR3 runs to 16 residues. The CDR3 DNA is TGTGCCAGCAGCAAAATTGCGGGACCCGCTGGAAACACCATATATTTT. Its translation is CASSKIAGPAGNTIYF.

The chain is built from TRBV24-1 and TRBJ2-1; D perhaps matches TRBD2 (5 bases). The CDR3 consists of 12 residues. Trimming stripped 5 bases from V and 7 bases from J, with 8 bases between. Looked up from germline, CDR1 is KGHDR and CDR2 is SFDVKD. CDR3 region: CATSAPGNEQFF. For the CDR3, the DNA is TGTGCCACCAGTGCCCCGGGAAATGAGCAGTTCTTC.

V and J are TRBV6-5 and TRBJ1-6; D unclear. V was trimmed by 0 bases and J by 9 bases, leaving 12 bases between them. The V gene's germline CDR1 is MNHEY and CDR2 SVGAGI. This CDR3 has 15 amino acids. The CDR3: CASSYSPVQVSPLHF. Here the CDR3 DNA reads TGTGCCAGCAGTTACTCACCAGTGCAAGTTTCACCCCTCCACTTT.

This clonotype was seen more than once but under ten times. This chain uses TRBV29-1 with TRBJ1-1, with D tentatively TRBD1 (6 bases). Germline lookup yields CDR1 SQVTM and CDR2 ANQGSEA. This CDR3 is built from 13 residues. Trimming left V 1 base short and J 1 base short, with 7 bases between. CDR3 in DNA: TGCAGCGTTGAAGGGGACAAGAACACTGAAGCTTTCTTT. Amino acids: CSVEGDKNTEAFF.

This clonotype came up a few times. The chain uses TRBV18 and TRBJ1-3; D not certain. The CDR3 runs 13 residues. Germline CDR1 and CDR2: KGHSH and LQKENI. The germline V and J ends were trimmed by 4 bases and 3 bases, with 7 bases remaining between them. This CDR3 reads CASSRTDGNTIYF. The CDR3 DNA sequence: TGTGCCAGCTCACGGACGGATGGAAACACCATATATTTT.

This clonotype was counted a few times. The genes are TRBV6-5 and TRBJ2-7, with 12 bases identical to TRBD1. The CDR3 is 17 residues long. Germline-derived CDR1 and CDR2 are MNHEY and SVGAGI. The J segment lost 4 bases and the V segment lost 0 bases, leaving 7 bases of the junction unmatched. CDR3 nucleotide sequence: TGTGCCAGCAGTTACTCGATGGGACAGGGGGCTTCATACGAGCAGTACTTC. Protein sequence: CASSYSMGQGASYEQYF.

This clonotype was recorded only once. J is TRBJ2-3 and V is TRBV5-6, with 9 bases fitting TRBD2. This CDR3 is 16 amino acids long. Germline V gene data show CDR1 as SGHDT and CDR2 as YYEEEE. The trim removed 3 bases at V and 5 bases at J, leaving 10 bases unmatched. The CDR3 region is CASSSPRRGGEDTQYF. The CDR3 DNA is TGTGCCAGCAGCTCCCCCCGGCGGGGGGGTGAAGATACGCAGTATTTT. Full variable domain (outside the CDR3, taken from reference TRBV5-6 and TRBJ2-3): DAGVTQSPTHLIKTRGQQVTLRCSPKSGHDTVSWYQQALGQGPQFIFQYYEEEERQRGNFPDRFSGHQFPNYSSELNVNALLLGDSALYLCASSSPRRGGEDTQYFGPGTRLTVL.